This entry concerns a single T cell receptor (beta chain). Germline V lookup: CDR1 DFQATT, CDR2 SNEGSKA (reference sequence). The CDR3 has 11 amino acids. Trimming took off 5 bases at V and 10 bases at J, with 12 bases between the two ends. Repertoires were generated with immunoSEQ multiplex PCR, while TCRdb's copy carries only in-frame clones and drops some. The sample gives around 53,000 clones, roughly 84% of which show up once; roughly 0.6% is in the top ten. The data belong to a study of OX40 agonist ivuxolimab in advanced cancers. The TCR was taken from an adult with an advanced solid tumor such as melanoma, head and neck, liver or kidney cancer. V is TRBV20-1 and J is TRBJ2-1; D is undetermined. The source was CD4+ or CD8+ T cells sorted from blood, collected in a trial of the OX40 agonist ivuxolimab. CDR3 amino acids: CSAVAVEEQFF. The CDR3 DNA reads TGCAGTGCTGTGGCTGTCGAGGAGCAGTTCTTC.